This T cell receptor (beta chain) was profiled in a study of blood T cells in healthy people across ages. Study as a whole: Template switching captured about one barcoded beta molecule per two T cells. Overall study results and limits: Both higher diversity and more naive CD4+ cells marked long-lived donors when set against aged donors.

As to this clonotype: Its target is not known.

Healthy Caucasian individuals from Russia aged roughly 6 to 100 were enrolled as donors. This CDR3 is 12 amino acids long. The V gene's germline CDR1 is MNHEY and CDR2 SVGAGI. With a J-beta primer mix and a sample-barcoded 5' primer, a second PCR ran about 7 to 12 cycles. Each cDNA molecule was tagged by a template-switch adaptor with 12 random nucleotides. TCRdb processed the 5' RACE reads anew with MiXCR; each CDR3 protein has one entry. This table holds roughly 830,000 distinct CDR3 sequences, 60% to 80% found once. The rearrangement links TRBV6-5 to TRBJ2-7; D ambiguous. The J call could be wrong; TRBJ2-5 is a better fit for the DNA end. The sequenced material came from blood. The source is a young man in good health. CDR3: CASNAGPETQYF. The CDR3 nucleotides are TGTGCCAGCAATGCAGGTCCCGAGACCCAGTACTTC.